A single sample gave rise to the 17 T cell receptor beta chains below, sequenced in a study of T cell responses to AZD1222 COVID-19 vaccine. Only in-frame clones appear in the TCRdb table, and some are missing; sequencing was by immunoSEQ multiplex PCR. Of more than 100,000 clones in the sample, approximately 92% were seen once. The sample here was peripheral blood, taken 28 days after the second AZD1222 dose. These receptors originate from an adult who received the AZD1222 COVID-19 vaccine.

The V and J genes are TRBV5-1 and TRBJ2-2, with D possibly being TRBD2 (5 bases). The CDR3 length is 16 residues. The V gene lost 0 bases and the J gene lost 1 base, with 10 bases spanning the gap. Germline V gene lookup returns CDR1 SGHRS and CDR2 YFSETQ. The CDR3 region has the DNA TGCGCCAGCAGCTTGGCCGCGGGCAGGAACACCGGGGAGCTGTTTTTT. Translated, it gives CASSLAAGRNTGELFF.

V usage is TRBV7-6 and J usage is TRBJ2-5, with TRBD1 identical over 10 bases. V shed 3 bases and J 5 bases; nucleotides not matched to a gene: 9. Germline CDR1 is SGHVS and CDR2 is FNYEAQ. The length of the CDR3 is 16 residues. CDR3 nucleotides: TGTGCCAGCAGCTTTAAGGGACAGGGGACTCGGGAGACCCAGTACTTC. This gives the protein CASSFKGQGTRETQYF.

The chain uses TRBV5-8 and TRBJ1-2; 9 bases agree with TRBD1. V lost 3 bases to trimming and J lost 7 bases; unmatched junction nucleotides: 10. The CDR3 totals 15 residues. Germline values: CDR1 SGHTS, CDR2 YDEGEE. The CDR3 nucleotides read TGTGCCAGCAGCTCAGAACAGGGGGCACAGCGTGGCTACACCTTC. Translated: CASSSEQGAQRGYTF.

The gene calls are TRBV4-2 and TRBJ1-4; TRBD1 agrees at 7 bases. Per the germline V gene, CDR1 is LGHNA and CDR2 is YNFKEQ. The CDR3 totals 16 residues. Unmatched junction bases numbered 6, after V lost 1 base and J lost 4 bases. In DNA form, the CDR3 reads TGTGCCAGCAGCCAAGGACAGGGAAAGGGTAATGAAAAACTGTTTTTT. It specifies CASSQGQGKGNEKLFF.

This chain uses TRBV7-9 with TRBJ1-1; no firm D call. CDR3 length: 15 amino acids. V dropped 4 bases and J dropped 5 bases, with 17 bases sitting between them. Germline V gene lookup returns CDR1 SEHNR and CDR2 FQNEAQ (reference sequence). CDR3 nucleotides: TGTGCCAGCAGCTCTTGGGCCCCGGGAGGAACTGAAGCTTTCTTT. Amino acids: CASSSWAPGGTEAFF.

The V call is TRBV24-1, the J call TRBJ1-1; D is unclear. With 9 bases removed from V and 7 bases from J, the gap between germline ends came to 14 bases. CDR1 is KGHDR and CDR2 is SFDVKD in the germline V gene. The CDR3 has 12 amino acids. In nucleotides, the CDR3 is TGTGCCACCGGCCCACCCGGTTTTGAAGCTTTCTTT. Translated, it gives CATGPPGFEAFF.

This sequence joins TRBV24-1 and TRBJ2-1, with 11 bases matching TRBD2. V gave up 7 bases and J gave up 3 bases; unmatched junction bases: 4. This CDR3 is 15 amino acids long. Germline-derived CDR1 and CDR2 are KGHDR and SFDVKD. The CDR3 nucleotides read TGTGCCACCAGCGATACTAGCGGGAGCTACAATGAGCAGTTCTTC. Translated, it gives CATSDTSGSYNEQFF.

About this clone itself: Mismatch with germline at one junction end may stem from a read error. The rearrangement links TRBV7-9 to TRBJ2-1; D not certain. This CDR3 is built from 12 residues. From germline, CDR1 is SEHNR and CDR2 FQNEAQ (reference sequence). CDR3 nucleotides: TGTGCCAGCAGCTTAGAGGGTACCAAAGGAGTCTTC. It translates to CASSLEGTKGVF.

This rearrangement joins TRBV29-1 to TRBJ2-1; 12 bases line up with TRBD2. Trimming cost V 5 bases and J 4 bases; bases outside gene matches: 9. From germline, CDR1 is SQVTM and CDR2 ANQGSEA. This CDR3 comprises 16 residues. CDR3 in amino acids: CSVLGLAGTSYNEQFF. The CDR3 DNA is TGCAGCGTTCTGGGACTAGCGGGTACATCGTACAATGAGCAGTTCTTC.

The rearrangement uses TRBV5-5 and TRBJ2-1, with TRBD2 matching 12 bases. CDR3 size: 19 residues. Per the germline V gene, CDR1 is SGHKS and CDR2 is YYEKEE (reference sequence). After removal of 5 bases from V and 0 bases from J, the junction contained 12 bases not matched to a gene. The CDR3 here is CASSSDLGLAGNSYNEQFF. The CDR3 nucleotides are TGTGCCAGCAGTTCCGATCTTGGACTAGCGGGGAACTCCTACAATGAGCAGTTCTTC. The full variable domain, its missing parts supplied by reference TRBV5-5 and TRBJ2-1, is DAGVTQSPTHLIKTRGQQVTLRCSPISGHKSVSWYQQVLGQGPQFIFQYYEKEERGRGNFPDRFSARQFPNYSSELNVNALLLGDSALYLCASSSDLGLAGNSYNEQFFGPGTRLTVL.

The chain recombines TRBV10-3 with TRBJ1-3; a weak D match, TRBD1 (5 bases). V was pared by 5 bases and J by 1 base, with 9 bases between. Germline V gives CDR1 ENHRY, CDR2 SYGVKD. The CDR3 consists of 14 residues. The CDR3 bases are TGTGCCATCAGTTTCGGGACTTCTGGAAACACCATATATTTT. Protein: CAISFGTSGNTIYF.

The chain carries TRBV7-9 and TRBJ1-5; D is unclear. Germline V gives CDR1 SEHNR, CDR2 FQNEAQ (reference sequence). CDR3 length: 14 residues. V was clipped by 4 bases and J by 7 bases, with 14 bases between them. CDR3: CASSSPGGNQPQHF. The DNA of the CDR3 is TGTGCCAGCAGCTCCCCGGGAGGTAACCAGCCCCAGCATTTT.

The chain is built from TRBV27 and TRBJ2-1, with 15 bases matching TRBD2. The germline CDR1 and CDR2 sequences are MNHEY and SMNVEV (reference sequence). V shed 2 bases and J 9 bases; nucleotides not matched to a gene: 2. This CDR3 comprises 15 residues. The CDR3 DNA follows: TGTGCCAGCAGTTTACAGGGACTAGCGGGAGGTGAGCAGTTCTTC. Amino acids: CASSLQGLAGGEQFF.

The chain's CDR3 is CASSSLLNEQFF. The CDR3 DNA follows: TGTGCCAGCAGCTCACTCCTCAATGAGCAGTTCTTC. V gene TRBV11-2 combines with J gene TRBJ2-1; no reliable D call. V shed 4 bases and J shed 6 bases, with 7 bases lying between them. The CDR3 has 12 amino acids. Germline V gene data show CDR1 as SGHAT and CDR2 as FQNNGV.

This sequence joins TRBV30 and TRBJ1-5; D is unclear. With 0 bases removed from V and 6 bases from J, the gap between germline ends came to 9 bases. Germline CDR1 is GTSNPN and CDR2 is SVGIG (reference sequence). CDR3 length: 13 residues. CDR3 sequence reads: CAWSVLGSQPQHF. The CDR3 DNA reads as TGTGCCTGGAGTGTACTGGGGTCTCAGCCCCAGCATTTT.

This clone was seen a single time. CDR3 loop: CASGFGTPNSPLHF. CDR3 nucleotide sequence: TGTGCCAGCGGGTTCGGGACTCCTAATTCACCCCTCCACTTT. The chain uses TRBV6-5 and TRBJ1-6; weak D call: TRBD1 (5 bases). V shed 8 bases and J shed 6 bases, with 14 bases lying between them. Germline V gene sequence: CDR1 MNHEY, CDR2 SVGAGI. CDR3 length equals 14 residues.

The V call is TRBV7-2, the J call TRBJ2-3, with TRBD1 identical over 8 bases. From germline, CDR1 is SGHTA and CDR2 FQGNSA. The CDR3 length is 15 residues. The trim removed 3 bases at V and 14 bases at J, leaving 16 bases unmatched. CDR3 bases: TGTGCCAGCAGCTTTTTTTTCCCCCGGGACAGGACCGTGTATTTT. As protein: CASSFFFPRDRTVYF.